The entry below describes one T cell receptor (beta chain). Its antigen is unknown. This sample stems from a study of vaccination and CD4 T cells after COVID-19. Across the whole study: Convalescents were six males and four females, two of them Hispanic.

Treatment denoted: approximately 10-day PBMC culture with coronavirus spike peptide pools or control peptides (ViraFEST assay). Sequencing of the DNA from cultured CD4+ T cells was carried out with the Oncomine TCR Beta short-read assay. TCRdb re-analysed the PCR reads in MiXCR, keeping a single row per CDR3 protein. The sample includes 15,000 to 25,000 distinct CDR3 sequences, about 38% of them seen just once. Germline V gene data show CDR1 as SGHVS and CDR2 as FNYEAQ. The germline V and J ends were trimmed by 2 bases and 5 bases, with 16 bases remaining between them. The length of the CDR3 is 15 residues.

Sequencing was done on a sample of cultured CD4+ T cells from blood. V usage is TRBV7-6 and J usage is TRBJ2-7; D is unresolved. This receptor was identified in a human donor with COVID-19. CDR3 sequence (DNA): TGTGCCAGCAGCTTAAGGGCAGGCACTCTTCACGAGCAGTACTTC. Protein product: CASSLRAGTLHEQYF.